The clone carrying this TCR beta chain appeared many times. What it binds is unknown. These data originate in a study of T-cell reconstitution after alpha-beta-depleted transplantation in children. General study points: After transplant, high TCRbeta diversity at day 60 in some patients arose from surviving recipient T cells and thymic progenitors. Approximately two months post-transplant, alpha-beta T cells reportedly originated from several hundred expanded graft clones.

This CDR3 contains 17 residues. Germline CDR1 and CDR2: SGHVS and FNYEAQ. The V segment lost 2 bases and the J segment 5 bases; nucleotides outside the gene matches: 10. TCRbeta library construction was performed incorporating unique molecular identifiers. TCRdb reanalysed the PCR reads using MiXCR and keeps one entry per CDR3 protein. The sample lists 250,000 to 300,000 distinct CDR3 sequences; under 14% were seen once. This sequence originates from a male patient between 2 and 15 years old who had a stem cell transplant for chronic granulomatous disease, so the T cells may come from the graft donor. The specimen was peripheral blood, collected 180 days after TCRalphabeta/CD19-depleted stem cell transplant. The rearrangement uses TRBV7-6 and TRBJ2-5, with TRBD2 matching over 11 bases. This CDR3 reads CASSLKPGLAARETQYF. As DNA, the CDR3 is TGTGCCAGCAGCTTAAAACCGGGACTAGCGGCTCGGGAGACCCAGTACTTC. Filled out from reference TRBV7-6 and TRBJ2-5, the complete variable domain reads GAGVSQSPRYKVTKRGQDVALRCDPISGHVSLYWYRQALGQGPEFLTYFNYEAQQDKSGLPNDRFSAERPEGSISTLTIQRTEQRDSAMYRCASSLKPGLAARETQYFGPGTRLLVL.